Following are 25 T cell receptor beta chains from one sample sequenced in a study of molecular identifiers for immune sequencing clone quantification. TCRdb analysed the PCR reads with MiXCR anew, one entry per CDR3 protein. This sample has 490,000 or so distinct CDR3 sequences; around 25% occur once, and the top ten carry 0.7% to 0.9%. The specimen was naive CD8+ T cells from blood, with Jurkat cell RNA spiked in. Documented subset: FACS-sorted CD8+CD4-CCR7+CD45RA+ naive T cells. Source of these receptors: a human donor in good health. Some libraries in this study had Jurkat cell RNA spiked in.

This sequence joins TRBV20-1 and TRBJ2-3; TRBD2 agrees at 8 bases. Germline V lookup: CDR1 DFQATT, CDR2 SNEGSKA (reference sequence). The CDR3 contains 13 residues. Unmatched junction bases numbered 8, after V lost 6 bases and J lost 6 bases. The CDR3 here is CSAQAGAMDTQYF. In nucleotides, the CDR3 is TGCAGTGCCCAAGCGGGAGCAATGGATACGCAGTATTTT.

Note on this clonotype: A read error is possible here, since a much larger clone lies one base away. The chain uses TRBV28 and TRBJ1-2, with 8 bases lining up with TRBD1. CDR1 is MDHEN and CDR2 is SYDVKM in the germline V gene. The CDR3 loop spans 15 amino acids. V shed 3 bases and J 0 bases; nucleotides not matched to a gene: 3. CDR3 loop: CASSFQGATNYGYTF. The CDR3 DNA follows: TGTGCCAGCAGTTTCCAGGGGGCAACTAACTATGGCTACACCTTC.

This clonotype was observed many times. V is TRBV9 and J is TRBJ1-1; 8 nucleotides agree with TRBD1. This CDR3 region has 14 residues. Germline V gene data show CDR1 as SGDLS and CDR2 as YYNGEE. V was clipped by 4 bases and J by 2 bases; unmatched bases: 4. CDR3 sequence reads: CASSPTGDNTEAFF. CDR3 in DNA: TGTGCCAGCAGCCCGACAGGGGATAACACTGAAGCTTTCTTT.

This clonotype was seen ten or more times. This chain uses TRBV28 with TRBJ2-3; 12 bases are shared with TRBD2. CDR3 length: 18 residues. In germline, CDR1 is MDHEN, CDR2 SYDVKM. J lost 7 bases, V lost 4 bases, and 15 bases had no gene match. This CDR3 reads CASSSVEILAGGLHTQYF. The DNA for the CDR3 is TGTGCCAGCAGTTCCGTCGAAATTCTAGCGGGAGGGCTCCATACGCAGTATTTT.

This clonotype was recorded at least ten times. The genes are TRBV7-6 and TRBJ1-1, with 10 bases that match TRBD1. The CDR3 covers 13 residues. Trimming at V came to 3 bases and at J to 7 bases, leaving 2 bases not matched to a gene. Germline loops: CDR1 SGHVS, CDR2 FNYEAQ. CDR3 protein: CASSLTGGSEAFF. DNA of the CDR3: TGTGCCAGCAGCTTGACAGGGGGCAGTGAAGCTTTCTTT.

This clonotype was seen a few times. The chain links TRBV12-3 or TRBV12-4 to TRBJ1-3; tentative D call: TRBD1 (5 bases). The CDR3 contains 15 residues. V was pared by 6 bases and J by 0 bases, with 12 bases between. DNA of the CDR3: TGTGCCAGCAGCACCAGACAGAACTCTGGAAACACCATATATTTT. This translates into CASSTRQNSGNTIYF.

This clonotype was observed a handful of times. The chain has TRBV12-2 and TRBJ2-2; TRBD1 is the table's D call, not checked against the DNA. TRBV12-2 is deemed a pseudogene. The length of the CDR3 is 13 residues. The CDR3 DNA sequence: TGTGCAAAATCGACAGGGGACACCGGGGAGCTGTTTTTT. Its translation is CAKSTGDTGELFF.

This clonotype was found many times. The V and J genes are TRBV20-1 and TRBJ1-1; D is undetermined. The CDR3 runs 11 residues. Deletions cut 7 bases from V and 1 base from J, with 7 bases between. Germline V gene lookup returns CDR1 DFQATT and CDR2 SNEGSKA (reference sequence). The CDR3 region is CSGLRNTEAFF. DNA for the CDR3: TGCAGTGGTCTCAGGAACACTGAAGCTTTCTTT.

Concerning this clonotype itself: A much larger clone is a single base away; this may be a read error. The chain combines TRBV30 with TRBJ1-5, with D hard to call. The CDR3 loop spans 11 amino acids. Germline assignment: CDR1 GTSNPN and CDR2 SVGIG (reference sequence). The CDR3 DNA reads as TGTGCCGAGGGTTTGGAGCAGCTCCAGCATTTT. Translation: CAEGLEQLQHF.

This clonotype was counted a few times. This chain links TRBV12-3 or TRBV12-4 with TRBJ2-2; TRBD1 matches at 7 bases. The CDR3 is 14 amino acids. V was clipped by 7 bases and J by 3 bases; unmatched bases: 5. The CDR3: CASTPTGDTGELFF. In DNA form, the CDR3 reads TGTGCCAGCACCCCAACAGGGGACACCGGGGAGCTGTTTTTT.

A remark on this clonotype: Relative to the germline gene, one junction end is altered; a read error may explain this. CDR3 DNA: TGTGCCAGCAGTTACAGGGGGCTAGGGGCCCCCGTCCCGCCTTTC. It translates to CASSYRGLGAPVPPF. V and J are TRBV28 and TRBJ2-6; 9 bases agree with TRBD1. The germline gives CDR1 MDHEN, CDR2 SYDVKM. This CDR3 comprises 15 residues.

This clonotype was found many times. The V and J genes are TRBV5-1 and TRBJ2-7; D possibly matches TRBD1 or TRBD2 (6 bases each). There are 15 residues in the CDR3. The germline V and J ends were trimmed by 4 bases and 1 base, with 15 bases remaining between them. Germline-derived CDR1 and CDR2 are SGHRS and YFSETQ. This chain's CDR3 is CASSPATGASYEQYF. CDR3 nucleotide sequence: TGCGCCAGCAGCCCTGCTACGGGGGCGTCCTACGAGCAGTACTTC.

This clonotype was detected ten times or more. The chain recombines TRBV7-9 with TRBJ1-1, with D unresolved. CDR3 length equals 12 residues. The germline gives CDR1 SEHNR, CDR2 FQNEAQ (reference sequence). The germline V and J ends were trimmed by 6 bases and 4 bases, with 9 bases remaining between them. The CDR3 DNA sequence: TGTGCCAGCAGACAACTTAGCACTGAAGCTTTCTTT. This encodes CASRQLSTEAFF.

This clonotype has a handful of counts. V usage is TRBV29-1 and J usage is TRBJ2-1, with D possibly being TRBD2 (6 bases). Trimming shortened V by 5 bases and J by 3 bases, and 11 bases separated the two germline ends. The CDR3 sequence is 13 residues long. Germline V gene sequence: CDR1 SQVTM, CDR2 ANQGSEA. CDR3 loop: CSVYGRIYNEQFF. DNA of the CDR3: TGCAGCGTTTACGGGAGAATCTACAATGAGCAGTTCTTC.

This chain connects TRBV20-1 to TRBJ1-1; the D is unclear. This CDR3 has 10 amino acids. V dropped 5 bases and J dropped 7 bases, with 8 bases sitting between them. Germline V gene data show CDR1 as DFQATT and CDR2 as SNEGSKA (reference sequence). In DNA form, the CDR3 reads TGCAGTGCTGAAGAGGGTGAAGCTTTCTTT. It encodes CSAEEGEAFF.

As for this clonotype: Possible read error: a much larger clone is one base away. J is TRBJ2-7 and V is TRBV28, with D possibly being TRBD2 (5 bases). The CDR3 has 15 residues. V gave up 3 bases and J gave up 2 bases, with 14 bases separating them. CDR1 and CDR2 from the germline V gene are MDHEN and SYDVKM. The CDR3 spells CASSFREKKAYEQYF. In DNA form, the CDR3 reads TGTGCCAGCAGTTTCCGGGAAAAGAAGGCCTACGAGCAGTACTTC.

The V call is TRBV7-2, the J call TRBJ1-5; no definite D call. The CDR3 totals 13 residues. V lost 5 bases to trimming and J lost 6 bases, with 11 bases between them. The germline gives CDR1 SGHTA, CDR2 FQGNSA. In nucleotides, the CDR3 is TGTGCCAGCAGCGGGTGGAACGGTCAGCCCCAGCATTTT. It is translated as CASSGWNGQPQHF. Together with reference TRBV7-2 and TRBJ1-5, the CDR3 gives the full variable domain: GAGVSQSPSNKVTEKGKDVELRCDPISGHTALYWYRQSLGQGLEFLIYFQGNSAPDKSGLPSDRFSAERTGGSVSTLTIQRTQQEDSAVYLCASSGWNGQPQHFGDGTRLSIL.

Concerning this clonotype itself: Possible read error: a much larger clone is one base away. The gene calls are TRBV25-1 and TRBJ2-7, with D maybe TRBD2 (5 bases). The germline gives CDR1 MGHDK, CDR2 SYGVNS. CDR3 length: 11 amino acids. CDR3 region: CASSEGSEPYF. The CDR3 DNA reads TGTGCCAGCAGTGAAGGGAGCGAGCCGTACTTC.

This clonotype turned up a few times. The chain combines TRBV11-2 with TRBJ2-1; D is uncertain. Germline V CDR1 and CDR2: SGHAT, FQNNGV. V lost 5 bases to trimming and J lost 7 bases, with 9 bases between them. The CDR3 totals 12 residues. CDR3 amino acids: CASSSLVNEQFF. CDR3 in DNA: TGTGCCAGCAGCAGTCTAGTGAATGAGCAGTTCTTC.

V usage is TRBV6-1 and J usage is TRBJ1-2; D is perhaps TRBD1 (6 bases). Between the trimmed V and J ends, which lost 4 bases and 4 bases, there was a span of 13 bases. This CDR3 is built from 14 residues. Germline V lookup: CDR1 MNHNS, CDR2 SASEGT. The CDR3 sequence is CASSAIGGAYGYTF. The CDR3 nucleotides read TGTGCCAGCAGTGCGATAGGGGGGGCCTATGGCTACACCTTC.

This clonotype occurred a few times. The CDR3: CASSLKGFPYEQYF. CDR3 DNA: TGTGCCAGCAGTCTTAAGGGGTTCCCGTACGAGCAGTACTTC. The rearrangement links TRBV27 to TRBJ2-7; TRBD1 might be the D (5 bases). V was clipped by 5 bases and J by 4 bases, with 15 bases between them. The CDR3 has 14 residues. Germline CDR1 reads MNHEY; CDR2 reads SMNVEV (reference sequence).

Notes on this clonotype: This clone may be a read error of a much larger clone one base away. CDR3 sequence: CASSLESSGGPATQYF. The CDR3 bases are TGTGCCAGCAGCTTAGAATCTAGCGGGGGCCCGGCGACCCAGTACTTC. J is TRBJ2-5 and V is TRBV7-8; 10 positions match TRBD2. V shed 1 base and J 7 bases; nucleotides not matched to a gene: 9. Germline values: CDR1 SGHVS, CDR2 FQNEAQ. The CDR3 totals 16 residues.

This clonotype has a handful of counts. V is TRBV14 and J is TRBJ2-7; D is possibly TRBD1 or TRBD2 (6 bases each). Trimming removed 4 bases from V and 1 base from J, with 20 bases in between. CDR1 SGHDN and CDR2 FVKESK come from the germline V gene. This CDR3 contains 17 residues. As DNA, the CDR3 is TGTGCCAGCAGCCGCCCCACAGGGTGGGGGGAATCCTACGAGCAGTACTTC. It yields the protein CASSRPTGWGESYEQYF.

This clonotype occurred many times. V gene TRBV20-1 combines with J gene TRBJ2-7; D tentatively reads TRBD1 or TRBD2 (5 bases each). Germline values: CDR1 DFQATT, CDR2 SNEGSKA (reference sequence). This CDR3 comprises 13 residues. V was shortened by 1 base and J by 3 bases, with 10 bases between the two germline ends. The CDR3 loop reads CSARGGRDYEQYF. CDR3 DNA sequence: TGCAGTGCTAGAGGGGGGAGAGACTACGAGCAGTACTTC.

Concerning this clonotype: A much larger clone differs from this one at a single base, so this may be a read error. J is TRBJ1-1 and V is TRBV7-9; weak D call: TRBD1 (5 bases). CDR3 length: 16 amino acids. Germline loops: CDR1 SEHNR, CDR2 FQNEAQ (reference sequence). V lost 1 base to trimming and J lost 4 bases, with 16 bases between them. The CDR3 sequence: CASSLVALAGSTEAFF. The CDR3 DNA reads TGTGCCAGCAGCTTAGTAGCCTTGGCAGGGAGCACTGAAGCTTTCTTT.